The 12 T cell receptor beta chains given below trace back to one sample, sequenced in a study of blood T cells in healthy people across ages. PCR was performed a second time for about 7 to 11 cycles using a sample-barcoded 5' primer and a J-beta primer mix. TCRdb re-derived calls from the 5' RACE reads in MiXCR, one entry per CDR3 protein. The sample yields around 800,000 distinct CDR3 sequences, about a quarter seen once. The same sample was also studied in work on T cells of mothers and their children.

Sequencing was performed on blood. These receptors came from a boy younger than 18 in good health.

CDR3 in amino acids: CASSSPDRERTYEQYF. CDR3 DNA: TGTGCCAGCAGTTCCCCAGACAGGGAGCGGACCTACGAGCAGTACTTC. V and J are TRBV28 and TRBJ2-5; 7 nucleotides match TRBD1. The closer fit of TRBJ2-7 to the DNA end suggests the J call may be wrong. CDR3 length: 16 amino acids. CDR1 and CDR2 (germline): MDHEN, SYDVKM.

The rearrangement links TRBV6-5 to TRBJ2-1, with 8 nucleotides matching TRBD1. This CDR3 comprises 18 residues. Per germline, CDR1 MNHEY and CDR2 SVGAGI. V dropped 4 bases and J dropped 5; count of bases not matched to a gene: 16. The CDR3 region is CASSSTGARSGKHNEQFF. The DNA for the CDR3 is TGTGCCAGCAGTTCGACAGGGGCCAGGTCGGGGAAACACAATGAGCAGTTCTTC.

V usage is TRBV7-2 and J usage is TRBJ2-7, with D uncertain. Trimming pared 4 bases from V and 7 bases from J, leaving 14 bases between. Germline V gives CDR1 SGHTA, CDR2 FQGNSA. This CDR3 region has 13 residues. The CDR3 region is CASSSPVRREQYF. CDR3 nucleotide sequence: TGTGCCAGCAGCTCCCCCGTTCGGAGAGAGCAGTACTTC.

The chain combines TRBV4-2 with TRBJ2-4; D unresolved. The CDR3 spans 14 residues. V was shortened by 0 bases and J by 9 bases, with 12 bases between the two germline ends. Germline V gene data show CDR1 as LGHNA and CDR2 as YNFKEQ. The CDR3 loop is CASSQDQKAAIQYF. The CDR3 nucleotides are TGTGCCAGCAGCCAAGATCAGAAAGCTGCCATTCAGTACTTC.

This chain connects TRBV28 to TRBJ2-5; 8 positions agree with TRBD2. Germline V gene data show CDR1 as MDHEN and CDR2 as SYDVKM. This CDR3 is 17 amino acids long. V was clipped by 2 bases and J by 2 bases; unmatched bases: 10. The CDR3 here is CASSLIAGTSLQETQYF. CDR3 nucleotide sequence: TGTGCCAGCAGTTTAATAGCGGGGACATCTCTTCAAGAGACCCAGTACTTC.

This clonotype came up a few times. The chain couples TRBV12-3 or TRBV12-4 to TRBJ1-2; perhaps TRBD1 as D (6 bases). V lost 4 bases, J lost 7 bases, and 16 bases lay in between. CDR3 size: 14 residues. CDR3 residues: CASSSTSGAGGYTF. In DNA, the CDR3 is TGTGCCAGCAGTTCCACCTCAGGGGCTGGTGGCTACACCTTC.

This clonotype has only a few counts. The V call is TRBV12-3 or TRBV12-4, the J call TRBJ2-5; 8 bases are shared with TRBD2. Matching the DNA end better, TRBJ2-1 makes the J call doubtful. CDR3 length equals 13 residues. The CDR3 nucleotides are TGTGCCAGCACCCGGGGGGGGCCCAATGAGCAGTTCTTC. Its protein product is CASTRGGPNEQFF.

This chain joins TRBV6-1 and TRBJ2-3; 9 nucleotides agree with TRBD2. The germline V gene has CDR1 MNHNS and CDR2 SASEGT. J was trimmed by 0 bases and V by 5 bases; bases with no gene match: 3. The CDR3 contains 15 residues. In nucleotides, the CDR3 is TGTGCCAGCAGTCGTAGCGGGGGAAGCACAGATACGCAGTATTTT. Translation gives CASSRSGGSTDTQYF.

This clonotype occurred a few times. CDR3 coding DNA: TGTGCCAGCAGCCCTGACCGACTGGGGAATGAGCAGTTCTTC. Translated: CASSPDRLGNEQFF. The chain is built from TRBV27 and TRBJ2-1; D gene ambiguous. In germline, CDR1 is MNHEY, CDR2 SMNVEV (reference sequence). The V end was cut by 6 bases, the J end by 7 bases, with 16 bases between. The CDR3 contains 14 residues.

Concerning this clonotype itself: Its ends do not fully match the called genes, so a read error is possible. This chain connects TRBV20-1 to TRBJ2-1, with TRBD2 identical over 11 bases. This CDR3 region has 14 residues. Per germline, CDR1 DFQATT and CDR2 SNEGSKA (reference sequence). The CDR3 nucleotides are TGCAGTGCTAGTTGGTTAGCGGGGGGGTCTGAGCGGTTCTTC. This translates into CSASWLAGGSERFF.

The rearrangement uses TRBV29-1 and TRBJ1-4; possible D gene TRBD1, 6 bases. V lost 4 bases and J 5 bases, leaving 11 bases between the germline ends. Germline V gene data show CDR1 as SQVTM and CDR2 as ANQGSEA. The CDR3 spans 13 residues. DNA of the CDR3: TGCAGCGTTGTAAGGACAGAAAATGAAAAACTGTTTTTT. It yields the protein CSVVRTENEKLFF.

This clonotype was seen a handful of times. The chain has TRBV12-3 or TRBV12-4 and TRBJ2-3; no firm D call. This CDR3 is built from 15 residues. V lost 5 bases and J lost 1, with 13 bases in between. The CDR3 sequence is CASSPPSWGTDTQYF. CDR3 coding DNA: TGTGCCAGCAGTCCCCCCTCTTGGGGCACAGATACGCAGTATTTT.